One and the same sample provided the 18 T cell receptor beta chains below, sequenced in a study of blood T cell repertoires in COVID-19. The protocol was immunoSEQ multiplex PCR, while the TCRdb copy is restricted to in-frame clones and leaves out a portion. The sample includes around 140,000 clones, around 89% of them seen just once. Sequencing used peripheral blood. All receptors derive from a man aged 55 to 70 with active or convalescent COVID-19.

This chain links TRBV19 with TRBJ2-3; D may be TRBD2 (6 bases). The CDR3 loop spans 15 amino acids. V was clipped by 5 bases and J by 0 bases, with 12 bases between them. Per the germline V gene, CDR1 is LNHDA and CDR2 is SQIVND (reference sequence). This CDR3 reads CASSVKGLSTDTQYF. CDR3 nucleotide sequence: TGTGCCAGTAGTGTGAAGGGACTTAGCACAGATACGCAGTATTTT.

The rearrangement links TRBV2 to TRBJ2-3; no reliable D call. The CDR3 extends over 12 amino acids. The V and J ends lost 4 bases and 4 bases respectively, with 6 bases between them. CDR1 is SNHLY, CDR2 FYNNEI, per germline. CDR3: CASSAASDTQYF. The CDR3 DNA reads TGTGCCAGCAGTGCAGCCTCAGATACGCAGTATTTT.

In its sample, this clone was seen once. The rearrangement joins TRBV30 to TRBJ1-4, with D tentatively TRBD1 (5 bases). V lost 2 bases and J lost 4, with 23 bases in between. The V gene's germline CDR1 is GTSNPN and CDR2 SVGIG (reference sequence). This CDR3 has 18 amino acids. This CDR3 is CAWSTPWEAGTDNEKLFF. Here the CDR3 DNA reads TGTGCCTGGAGTACCCCTTGGGAAGCCGGGACTGATAATGAAAAACTGTTTTTT.

The V call is TRBV9, the J call TRBJ1-2; D is possibly TRBD1 (5 bases). The V and J ends lost 4 bases and 4 bases respectively, with 14 bases between them. Germline-derived CDR1 and CDR2 are SGDLS and YYNGEE. CDR3 length: 14 residues. CDR3 sequence (DNA): TGTGCCAGCAGCACCTATTGGGGCCCCTATGGCTACACCTTC. Amino acids: CASSTYWGPYGYTF.

This clone was counted once. The J gene is TRBJ2-1, the V gene TRBV7-2; 9 nucleotides align to TRBD2. Germline CDR1 SGHTA, CDR2 FQGNSA. After removal of 5 bases from V and 3 bases from J, the junction contained 5 bases not matched to a gene. This CDR3 region has 15 residues. CDR3 amino acids: CASSASGTRYNEQFF. Written as DNA, the CDR3 is TGTGCCAGCAGCGCTAGCGGGACCCGCTACAATGAGCAGTTCTTC. The full variable domain, with the rest looked up from reference TRBV7-2 and TRBJ2-1, is GAGVSQSPSNKVTEKGKDVELRCDPISGHTALYWYRQSLGQGLEFLIYFQGNSAPDKSGLPSDRFSAERTGGSVSTLTIQRTQQEDSAVYLCASSASGTRYNEQFFGPGTRLTVL.

The V gene is TRBV19, the J gene TRBJ1-2, with D possibly being TRBD1 (6 bases). Germline V lookup: CDR1 LNHDA, CDR2 SQIVND (reference sequence). The CDR3 loop spans 14 amino acids. The V gene lost 10 bases and the J gene lost 2 bases, with 17 bases spanning the gap. The CDR3 DNA sequence: TGTGCCACAAGTAGGGACACCTTCAACTATGGCTACACCTTC. Translation: CATSRDTFNYGYTF.

The rearrangement uses TRBV30 and TRBJ1-5; D is possibly TRBD1 (5 bases). The CDR3 consists of 13 residues. V was shortened by 0 bases and J by 7 bases, with 10 bases between the two germline ends. Germline V gives CDR1 GTSNPN, CDR2 SVGIG (reference sequence). CDR3 sequence (DNA): TGTGCCTGGAGTGTAAGGAGGGGACAGCCCCAGCATTTT. It yields the protein CAWSVRRGQPQHF.

This clone is a singleton in its sample. J is TRBJ1-5 and V is TRBV5-1; a weak D match, TRBD1 (6 bases). This CDR3 spans 13 amino acids. CDR1 is SGHRS, CDR2 YFSETQ, per germline. The V end was cut by 3 bases, the J end by 5 bases, with 9 bases between. The CDR3: CASSSDSDQPQHF. The CDR3 region has the DNA TGCGCCAGCAGCTCGGACAGTGATCAGCCCCAGCATTTT.

The CDR3 here is CASGRGGANSPLHF. In nucleotides, the CDR3 is TGTGCCAGCGGTAGAGGGGGGGCGAATTCACCCCTCCACTTT. The chain recombines TRBV28 with TRBJ1-6, with D perhaps matching TRBD1 (6 bases). CDR3 length equals 14 residues. Germline V lookup: CDR1 MDHEN, CDR2 SYDVKM. V lost 8 bases, J lost 7 bases, and 15 bases lay in between.

The V and J genes are TRBV5-1 and TRBJ2-5, with D possibly TRBD1 on 5 matching bases. Trimming removed 0 bases at V and 1 base at J, with 7 bases between. Looked up from germline, CDR1 is SGHRS and CDR2 is YFSETQ. This CDR3 comprises 14 residues. The CDR3, as DNA: TGCGCCAGCAGCTTGGGGGGCCCCCAAGAGACCCAGTACTTC. It specifies CASSLGGPQETQYF.

CDR3 region: CATSETGTGNTIYF. Written as DNA, the CDR3 is TGTGCCACCAGTGAAACAGGGACTGGAAACACCATATATTTT. The rearrangement joins TRBV24-1 to TRBJ1-3; the D gene is possibly TRBD1 (6 bases). CDR1 KGHDR and CDR2 SFDVKD come from the germline V gene. Trimming removed 4 bases from V and 2 bases from J, with 8 bases in between. The CDR3 covers 14 residues.

Only a few counts were recorded for this clone. The chain couples TRBV9 to TRBJ1-2; a possible D gene is TRBD1 (6 bases). Germline V gives CDR1 SGDLS, CDR2 YYNGEE. The V end was cut by 1 base, the J end by 8 bases, with 15 bases between. CDR3 length equals 14 residues. The CDR3 DNA reads as TGTGCCAGCAGCGTAAAGGCGGAAGGGGGAGGCTACACCTTC. Protein sequence: CASSVKAEGGGYTF.

V is TRBV2 and J is TRBJ2-5; TRBD1 matches at 9 bases. Germline loops: CDR1 SNHLY, CDR2 FYNNEI. The CDR3 contains 14 residues. With V trimmed by 5 bases and J by 4 bases, 5 bases remained unmatched. The CDR3 DNA is TGTGCCAGCAGTTGGACAGGGGAGGGAGAGACCCAGTACTTC. Translating it yields CASSWTGEGETQYF.

This clone was recorded only once. The V and J genes are TRBV29-1 and TRBJ2-5, with 9 bases fitting TRBD1. CDR1 is SQVTM and CDR2 is ANQGSEA in the germline V gene. This CDR3 is built from 14 residues. Trimming cost V 6 bases and J 7 bases; bases outside gene matches: 12. The CDR3 loop is CSVVTGGGPRTQYF. CDR3 coding DNA: TGCAGCGTGGTAACAGGGGGCGGGCCCCGGACCCAGTACTTC.

V and J are TRBV5-1 and TRBJ2-3; 7 positions match TRBD2. The junction had 9 bases not matched to a gene; V was cut back by 6 bases and J by 2 bases. This CDR3 region has 15 residues. In germline, CDR1 is SGHRS, CDR2 YFSETQ. The CDR3 DNA reads TGCGCCAGCACAATAGGCGGGAGCATCACAGATACGCAGTATTTT. The encoded protein is CASTIGGSITDTQYF. The variable domain in full, with the rest retrieved from reference TRBV5-1 and TRBJ2-3, is KAGVTQTPRYLIKTRGQQVTLSCSPISGHRSVSWYQQTPGQGLQFLFEYFSETQRNKGNFPGRFSGRQFSNSRSEMNVSTLELGDSALYLCASTIGGSITDTQYFGPGTRLTVL.

This chain links TRBV5-1 with TRBJ1-4; D call uncertain. Germline V gives CDR1 SGHRS, CDR2 YFSETQ. The CDR3 loop spans 14 amino acids. The V gene lost 3 bases and the J gene lost 6 bases, with 12 bases spanning the gap. CDR3 in amino acids: CASSSGSSDEKLFF. The DNA for the CDR3 is TGCGCCAGCAGCTCCGGGAGTTCGGATGAAAAACTGTTTTTT.

With respect to this clone: One end of the junction does not line up with germline, which may come from a read error. The chain recombines TRBV30 with TRBJ1-1; the D gene is possibly TRBD1 (6 bases). The CDR3 totals 11 residues. Germline V gene lookup returns CDR1 GTSNPN and CDR2 SVGIG (reference sequence). The CDR3 sequence: CCGQSNTEAFF. The CDR3 DNA is TGCTGCGGACAGTCAAACACTGAAGCTTTCTTT.

V usage is TRBV7-2 and J usage is TRBJ1-2; 7 bases map to TRBD1. V shed 1 base and J 1 base; nucleotides not matched to a gene: 6. Germline lookup yields CDR1 SGHTA and CDR2 FQGNSA. CDR3 length: 16 amino acids. CDR3 in amino acids: CASSLGGQMFNYGYTF. In DNA form, the CDR3 reads TGTGCCAGCAGCTTAGGGGGACAGATGTTTAACTATGGCTACACCTTC.